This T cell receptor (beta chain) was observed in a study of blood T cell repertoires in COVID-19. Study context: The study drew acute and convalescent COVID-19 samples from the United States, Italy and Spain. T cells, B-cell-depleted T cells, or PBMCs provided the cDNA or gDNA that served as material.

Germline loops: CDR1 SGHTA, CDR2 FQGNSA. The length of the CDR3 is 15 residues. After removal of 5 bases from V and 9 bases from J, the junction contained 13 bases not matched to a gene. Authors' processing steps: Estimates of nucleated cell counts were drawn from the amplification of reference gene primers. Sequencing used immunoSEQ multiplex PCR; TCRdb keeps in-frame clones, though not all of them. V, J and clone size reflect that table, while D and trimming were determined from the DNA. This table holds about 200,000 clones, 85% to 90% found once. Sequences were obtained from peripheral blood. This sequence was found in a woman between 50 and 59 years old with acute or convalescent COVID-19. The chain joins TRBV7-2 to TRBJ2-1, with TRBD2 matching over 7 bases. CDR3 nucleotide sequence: TGTGCCAGCAGCACAACTGGGGGGGGTTATTCTGAGCAGTTCTTC. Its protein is CASSTTGGGYSEQFF.